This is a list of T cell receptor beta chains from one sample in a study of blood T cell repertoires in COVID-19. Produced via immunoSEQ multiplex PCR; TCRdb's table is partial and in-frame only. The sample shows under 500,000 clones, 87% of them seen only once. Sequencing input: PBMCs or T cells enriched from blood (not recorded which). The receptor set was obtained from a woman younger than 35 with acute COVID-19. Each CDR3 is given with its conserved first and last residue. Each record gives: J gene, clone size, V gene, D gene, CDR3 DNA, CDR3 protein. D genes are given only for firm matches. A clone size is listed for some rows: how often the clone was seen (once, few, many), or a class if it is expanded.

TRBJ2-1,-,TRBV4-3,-,TGCGCCAGCAGCCAAGACGGGGATTCGTACAATGAGCAGTTCTTC,CASSQDGDSYNEQFF
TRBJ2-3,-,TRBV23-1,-,TGCGCCAGCAGTCAATCGTGGTCTTCGGGTTCCTGCTCAGATACGCAGTATTTT,CASSQSWSSGSCSDTQYF
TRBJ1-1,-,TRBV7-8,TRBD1,TGTGCCAGCAGCTCCTCGGGACAGGGCTTCATGAACACTGAAGCTTTCTTT,CASSSSGQGFMNTEAFF
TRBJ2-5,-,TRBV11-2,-,TGTGCCAGCAGGCGGGGTATGCAAGAGACCCAGTACTTC,CASRRGMQETQYF
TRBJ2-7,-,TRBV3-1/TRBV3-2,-,TGTGCCAGCGAGGCGGCAACCTCCTACGAGCAGTACTTC,CASEAATSYEQYF
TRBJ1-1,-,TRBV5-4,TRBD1,TGTGCCAGCAGCCAGACAGGGGCCGAAGCTTTCTTT,CASSQTGAEAFF
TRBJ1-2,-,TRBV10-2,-,TGCGCCAGCAACGACTGGAACTATGGCTACACCTTC,CASNDWNYGYTF
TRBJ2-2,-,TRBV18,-,TGTGCCAGCTCACCTGCGGCAGGGACGAACACCGGGGAGCTGTTTTTT,CASSPAAGTNTGELFF
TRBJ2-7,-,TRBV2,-,TGTGCCAGCAGCACGAGCTCCTACGAGCAGTACTTC,CASSTSSYEQYF
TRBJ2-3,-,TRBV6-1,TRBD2,TGTGCCAGCAGTGACCGGGGGGGGCGCACAGATACGCAGTATTTT,CASSDRGGRTDTQYF
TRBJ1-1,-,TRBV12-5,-,TGTGCTAGTGCTCTCCGGTTGGAATCGGGGGGGATGAACACTGAAGCTTTCTTT,CASALRLESGGMNTEAFF
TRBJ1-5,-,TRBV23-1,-,TGCGCCAGCAGTCAGGGGCTGAGGCAGCCCCAGCATTTT,CASSQGLRQPQHF
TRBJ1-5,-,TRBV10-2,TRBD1,TGCGCCAGCAGTTCAACAGGGGGCGGACAGCCCCAGCATTTT,CASSSTGGGQPQHF
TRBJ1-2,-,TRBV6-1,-,TGTGCCAGCAGTGAGGAGGGATCGAGAGGCTACACCTTC,CASSEEGSRGYTF
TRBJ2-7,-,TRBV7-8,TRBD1,TGTGCCAGCAGACGAGCCGGGACAGGCGACTACGAGCAGTACTTC,CASRRAGTGDYEQYF
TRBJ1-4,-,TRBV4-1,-,TGCGCCAGCAGCCAAGAGACCGGGACACTTAATGAAAAACTGTTTTTT,CASSQETGTLNEKLFF
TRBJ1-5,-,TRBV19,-,TGTGCCAGTATCGGCGGAAATAGCAATCAGCCCCAGCATTTT,CASIGGNSNQPQHF
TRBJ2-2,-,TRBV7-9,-,TGTGCCAGCAGCTTAGTTGCGGGATCGGCCGGGGAGCTGTTTTTT,CASSLVAGSAGELFF
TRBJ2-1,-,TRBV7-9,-,TGTGCCAGCAGCTCAAACCCCTGGGGGGATGAGCAGTTCTTC,CASSSNPWGDEQFF
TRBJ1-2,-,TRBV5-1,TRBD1,TGCGCCAGCAGCTACGACAGGGGTGGCTACACCTTC,CASSYDRGGYTF
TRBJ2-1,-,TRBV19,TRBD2,TGTGCCACCACTAGCGCCTCCAATGAGCAGTTCTTC,CATTSASNEQFF
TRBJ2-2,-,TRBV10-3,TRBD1,TGTGCCATCAGTGAGGGTCGGACAGGGGGCACCGGGGAGCTGTTTTTT,CAISEGRTGGTGELFF
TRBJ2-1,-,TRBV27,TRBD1,TGTGCCAGCAGTTTAACCGGGACAGGGGACAATGAGCAGTTCTTC,CASSLTGTGDNEQFF
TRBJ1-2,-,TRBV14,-,TGTGCCAGCAGCCCCGGGACTCTTTTCTCCGGCTACACCTTC,CASSPGTLFSGYTF
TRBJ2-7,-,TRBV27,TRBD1,TGTGCCAGCAGCTCCTGGGACAGGGTCTACGAGCAGTACTTC,CASSSWDRVYEQYF
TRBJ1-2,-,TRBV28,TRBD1,TGTGCCAGCAGTTGGGGACAGGGCGGCTACACCTTC,CASSWGQGGYTF
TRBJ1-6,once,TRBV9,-,TGTGCCAGCAGCGTAGGCCACGGGGTAAACTCACCCCTCCACTTT,CASSVGHGVNSPLHF
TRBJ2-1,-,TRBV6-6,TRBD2,TGTGCCAGCAGTTACAGGACTAGCGGGTTTTACAATGAGCAGTTCTTC,CASSYRTSGFYNEQFF
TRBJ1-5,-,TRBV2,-,TGTGCCAGCAGTGAAATACAGATTAATCAGCCCCAGCATTTT,CASSEIQINQPQHF
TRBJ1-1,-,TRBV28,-,TGTGCCAGCAGCCTACCGGGAGTAACTGAAGCTTTCTTT,CASSLPGVTEAFF
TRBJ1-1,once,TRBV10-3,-,TGTGCCATCAGTGAGCCCCGAAGAGGGGGCACTGAAGCTTTCTTT,CAISEPRRGGTEAFF
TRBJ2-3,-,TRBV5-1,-,TGCGCCAGCAGCTACACTCCGGGACAAAGCACAGATACGCAGTATTTT,CASSYTPGQSTDTQYF
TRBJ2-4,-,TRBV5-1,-,TGCGCCATCATCAAAAACATTCAGTACTTC,CAIIKNIQYF
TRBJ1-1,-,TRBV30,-,TGTGCCTGGAGTATGCAGGGGACCACTGAAGCTTTCTTT,CAWSMQGTTEAFF
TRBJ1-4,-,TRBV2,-,TGCATTGCGGGGCATACTAATGAAAAACTGTTTTTT,CIAGHTNEKLFF
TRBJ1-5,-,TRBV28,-,TGTGCCAGCGGAGGCAATCAGCCCCAGCATTTT,CASGGNQPQHF
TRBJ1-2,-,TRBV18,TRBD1,TGTGCCAGCTCCCCCGGGACAGGGTATGGCTACACCTTC,CASSPGTGYGYTF
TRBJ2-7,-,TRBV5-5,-,TGTGCCAGCAGCTTGTACTCCCTCGGGCAGTACTTC,CASSLYSLGQYF
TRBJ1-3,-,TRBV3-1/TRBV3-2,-,TGTGCCAGCAGCCATACTTATGGGGTAGGGGTAGGAAACACCATATATTTT,CASSHTYGVGVGNTIYF
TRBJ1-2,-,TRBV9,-,TGTGCCAGCAGCGTAGATCTAGGGAGCTATGGCTACACCTTC,CASSVDLGSYGYTF
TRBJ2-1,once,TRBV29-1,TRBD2,TGCAGCGTAGCCCTAGCGGGGCACGGCCATGAGCAGTTCTTC,CSVALAGHGHEQFF
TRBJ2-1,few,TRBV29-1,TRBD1,TGCAGCGTTGGACAGGGGGCAACCTACAATGAGCAGTTCTTC,CSVGQGATYNEQFF
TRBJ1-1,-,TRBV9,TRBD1,TGTGCCAGCAGCGTAGGGGACAGGTCGAAAGCTTTCTTT,CASSVGDRSKAFF
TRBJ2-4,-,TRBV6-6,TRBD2,TGTGCCAGCAGTCAAAATAGGGGCGGGACTAGCAACCACATTCAGTACTTC,CASSQNRGGTSNHIQYF
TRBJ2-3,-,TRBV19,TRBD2,TGTGCCAGTAGTCCGTTTTTGGCTAGCGGGATGAAACCTAGCACAGATACGCAGTATTTT,CASSPFLASGMKPSTDTQYF
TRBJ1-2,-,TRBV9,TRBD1,TGTGCCAGCAGCGAGAGGGGGCCCTATGGCTACACCTTC,CASSERGPYGYTF
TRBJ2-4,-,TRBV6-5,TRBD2,TGTGCCAGCAGTTACTCTTCAGCGGGAGGAGGTAACATTCAGTACTTC,CASSYSSAGGGNIQYF
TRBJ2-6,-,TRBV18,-,TGTGCCAGCTCACCGGCGGACTCTGGGGCCAACGTCCTGACTTTC,CASSPADSGANVLTF
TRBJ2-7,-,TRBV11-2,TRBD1,TGTGCCAGCAGCAAGGGACAGAGCTACGAGCAGTACTTC,CASSKGQSYEQYF
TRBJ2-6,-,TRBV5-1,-,TGCGCCAGCAGCTTGGAAAGGACAGTATCTGGGGCCAACGTCCTGACTTTC,CASSLERTVSGANVLTF
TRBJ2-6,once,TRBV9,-,TGTGCCAGCAGCGCCTCAAGGTTGGGCGGGGCCAACGTCCTGACTTTC,CASSASRLGGANVLTF
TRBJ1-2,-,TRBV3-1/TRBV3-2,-,TGTGCCAGCAGCCAACTGAGGGTGCATGGCTACACCTTC,CASSQLRVHGYTF
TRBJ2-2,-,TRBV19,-,TGTGCCAGTAGGGCCGGGGTCACCGGGGAGCTGTTTTTT,CASRAGVTGELFF
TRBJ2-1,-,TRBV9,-,TGTGCCAGCAGCGTAGTCCCCCACCCGAGCTCCTACAATGAGCAGTTCTTC,CASSVVPHPSSYNEQFF
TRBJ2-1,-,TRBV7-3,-,TGTGCCAGCAGCTTTCGGAGGGACTCCTACAATGAGCAGTTCTTC,CASSFRRDSYNEQFF
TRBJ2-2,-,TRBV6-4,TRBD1,TGTGCCAGCAGTATAGACAGGGCCGCGACCCGGGAGCTGTTTTTT,CASSIDRAATRELFF
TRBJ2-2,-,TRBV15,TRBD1,TGTGCCACCGAGCCTGGGACAGGGTGGCCCGGGGAGCTGTTTTTT,CATEPGTGWPGELFF